In its sample, the clone carrying this T cell receptor (beta chain) was seen many times. Unique molecular identifiers were built into the TCRbeta library. TCRdb passed the PCR reads through MiXCR, listing each CDR3 protein once. The top ten hold more than 2.5% of the sample, which has over 150,000 distinct CDR3 sequences, around 6.8% seen once. The data originate from a study of T-cell reconstitution after alpha-beta-depleted transplantation in children. V was clipped by 0 bases and J by 3 bases; unmatched bases: 6. From germline, CDR1 is MNHEY and CDR2 SVGAGI. CDR3 length: 18 amino acids. Sequenced material: PBMCs from the stem cell graft donor, taken from the stem cell graft. The receptor was derived from a human donor who donated a stem cell graft to a child with Wiskott-Aldrich syndrome. The chain joins TRBV6-5 to TRBJ2-4, with TRBD2 matching over 12 bases. The CDR3 spells CASSYSRLAGDVKNIQYF. The DNA for the CDR3 is TGTGCCAGCAGTTACTCGAGACTAGCGGGAGATGTCAAAAACATTCAGTACTTC.